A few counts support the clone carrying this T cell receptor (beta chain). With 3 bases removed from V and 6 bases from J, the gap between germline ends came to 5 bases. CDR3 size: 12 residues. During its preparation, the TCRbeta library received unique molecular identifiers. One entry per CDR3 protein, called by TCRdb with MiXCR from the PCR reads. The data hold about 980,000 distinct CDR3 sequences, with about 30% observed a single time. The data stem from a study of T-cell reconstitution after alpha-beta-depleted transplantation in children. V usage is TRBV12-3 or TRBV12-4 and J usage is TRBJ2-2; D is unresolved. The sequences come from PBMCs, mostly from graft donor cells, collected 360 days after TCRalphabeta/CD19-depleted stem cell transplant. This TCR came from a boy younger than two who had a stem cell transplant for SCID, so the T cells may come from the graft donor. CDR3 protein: CASSFIAGELFF. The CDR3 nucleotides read TGTGCCAGCAGTTTTATTGCCGGGGAGCTGTTTTTT.